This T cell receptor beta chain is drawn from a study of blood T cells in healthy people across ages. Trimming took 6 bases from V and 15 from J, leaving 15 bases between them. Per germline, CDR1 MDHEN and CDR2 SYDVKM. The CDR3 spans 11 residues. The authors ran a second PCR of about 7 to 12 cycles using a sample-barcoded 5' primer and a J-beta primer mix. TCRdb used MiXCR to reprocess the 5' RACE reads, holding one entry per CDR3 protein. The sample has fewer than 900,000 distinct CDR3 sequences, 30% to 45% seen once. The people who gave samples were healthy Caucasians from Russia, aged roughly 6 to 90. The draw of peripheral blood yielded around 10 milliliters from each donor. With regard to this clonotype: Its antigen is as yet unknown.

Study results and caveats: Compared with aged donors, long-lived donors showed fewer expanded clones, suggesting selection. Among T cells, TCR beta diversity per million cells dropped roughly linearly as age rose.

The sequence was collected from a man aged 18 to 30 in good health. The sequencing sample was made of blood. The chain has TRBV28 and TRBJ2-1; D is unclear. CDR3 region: CASSPMVGPFF. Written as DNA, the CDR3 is TGTGCCAGCAGCCCCATGGTAGGTCCGTTCTTC.